These 6 T cell receptor beta chains share one sample of origin, sequenced in a study of cytomegalovirus exposure and HLA in healthy donors. With 60 Vbeta and 13 Jbeta primers, the PCR was carried out. TCRdb keeps only in-frame clones here, not all; method: immunoSEQ multiplex PCR. The table counts 100,000 to 150,000 clones; around 2.4% lies in the top ten. Sequenced input: PBMCs. Receptor source: a man aged 35 to 55 in good health and CMV-seronegative.

This chain uses TRBV30 with TRBJ1-1; 8 nucleotides align to TRBD1. In germline, CDR1 is GTSNPN, CDR2 SVGIG (reference sequence). The J segment lost 2 bases and the V segment lost 2 bases, leaving 13 bases of the junction unmatched. The CDR3 runs to 17 residues. The CDR3 DNA reads as TGTGCCTGGAGTCCACGGTGGGCAGGGGGCACAAACACTGAAGCTTTCTTT. This encodes CAWSPRWAGGTNTEAFF.

The J gene is TRBJ2-5, the V gene TRBV7-9, with 9 bases fitting TRBD2. V trimming: 3 bases; J trimming: 1 base; junction bases outside the gene matches: 0. The germline gives CDR1 SEHNR, CDR2 FQNEAQ (reference sequence). The CDR3 runs 14 residues. The CDR3: CASSLTSGQETQYF. The CDR3, as DNA: TGTGCCAGCAGCTTGACTAGCGGCCAAGAGACCCAGTACTTC.

The chain combines TRBV29-1 with TRBJ2-5; D is undetermined. The assigned J gene may be wrong: the sequence end matches TRBJ2-7 better. Germline V gene sequence: CDR1 SQVTM, CDR2 ANQGSEA. This CDR3 contains 12 residues. The CDR3 coding sequence is TGCAGCGTTGTGGTGTCTTCCTACGAGCAGTACTTC. This gives the protein CSVVVSSYEQYF.

This chain uses TRBV30 with TRBJ1-5, with a possible D match to TRBD1 (6 bases). Germline V lookup: CDR1 GTSNPN, CDR2 SVGIG (reference sequence). With 2 bases removed from V and 2 bases from J, the gap between germline ends came to 10 bases. The CDR3 length is 14 residues. DNA for the CDR3: TGTGCCTGGAGTTTGGGGGCGGGCAATCAGCCCCAGCATTTT. Its translation is CAWSLGAGNQPQHF.

This rearrangement joins TRBV6-5 to TRBJ2-7; no clear D gene. Trimming left V 4 bases short and J 6 bases short, with 13 bases between. The CDR3 has 13 residues. CDR1 is MNHEY, CDR2 SVGAGI, per germline. The CDR3 nucleotides are TGTGCCAGCAGTTTGGTCGGTTCGGGCGAGCAGTACTTC. This sequence encodes CASSLVGSGEQYF.

The chain carries TRBV25-1 and TRBJ1-3, with D maybe TRBD1 (6 bases). With 10 bases removed from V and 0 bases from J, the gap between germline ends came to 16 bases. This CDR3 has 15 residues. Germline V gene lookup returns CDR1 MGHDK and CDR2 SYGVNS. The CDR3 DNA follows: TGTGCCACCTGGGGGGGCCTCAACTCTGGAAACACCATATATTTT. This sequence encodes CATWGGLNSGNTIYF.